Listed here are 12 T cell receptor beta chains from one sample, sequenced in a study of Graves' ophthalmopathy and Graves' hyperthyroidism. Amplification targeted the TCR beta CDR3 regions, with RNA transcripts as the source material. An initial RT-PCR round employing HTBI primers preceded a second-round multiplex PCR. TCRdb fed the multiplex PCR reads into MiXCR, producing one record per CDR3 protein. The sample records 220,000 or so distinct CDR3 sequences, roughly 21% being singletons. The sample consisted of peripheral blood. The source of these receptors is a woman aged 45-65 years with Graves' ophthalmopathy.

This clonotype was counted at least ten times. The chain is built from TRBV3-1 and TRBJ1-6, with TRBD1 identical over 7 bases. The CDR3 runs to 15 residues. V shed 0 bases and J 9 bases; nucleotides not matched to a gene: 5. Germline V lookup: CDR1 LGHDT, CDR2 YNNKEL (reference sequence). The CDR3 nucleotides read TGTGCCAGCAGCCAAGATAGCGCAGGGGGTTCACCCCTCCACTTT. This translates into CASSQDSAGGSPLHF.

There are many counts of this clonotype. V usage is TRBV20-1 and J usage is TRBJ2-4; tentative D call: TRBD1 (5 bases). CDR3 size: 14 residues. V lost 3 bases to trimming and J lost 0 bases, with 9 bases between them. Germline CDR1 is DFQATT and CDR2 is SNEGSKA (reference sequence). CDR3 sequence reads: CSASDRLAKNIQYF. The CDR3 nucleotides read TGCAGTGCTAGTGACAGATTAGCCAAAAACATTCAGTACTTC.

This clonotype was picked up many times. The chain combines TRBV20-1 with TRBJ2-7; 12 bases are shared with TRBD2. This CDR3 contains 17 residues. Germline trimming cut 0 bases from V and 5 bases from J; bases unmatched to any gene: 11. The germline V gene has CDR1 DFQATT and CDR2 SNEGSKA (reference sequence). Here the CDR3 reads CSAREIPRTSGMNEQYF. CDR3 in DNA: TGCAGTGCTAGAGAAATACCGAGGACTAGCGGGATGAACGAGCAGTACTTC.

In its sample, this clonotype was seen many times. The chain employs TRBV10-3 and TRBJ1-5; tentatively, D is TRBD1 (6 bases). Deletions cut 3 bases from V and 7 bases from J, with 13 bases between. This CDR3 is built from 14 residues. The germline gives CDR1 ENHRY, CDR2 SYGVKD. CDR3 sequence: CAISDRGTGQPQHF. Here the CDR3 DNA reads TGTGCCATCAGTGACAGGGGTACGGGGCAGCCCCAGCATTTT.

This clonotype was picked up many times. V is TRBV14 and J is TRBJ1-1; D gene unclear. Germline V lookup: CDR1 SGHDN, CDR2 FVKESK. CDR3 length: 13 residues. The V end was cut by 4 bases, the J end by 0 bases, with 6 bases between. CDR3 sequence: CASSRDMNTEAFF. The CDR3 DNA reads TGTGCCAGCAGCCGAGATATGAACACTGAAGCTTTCTTT.

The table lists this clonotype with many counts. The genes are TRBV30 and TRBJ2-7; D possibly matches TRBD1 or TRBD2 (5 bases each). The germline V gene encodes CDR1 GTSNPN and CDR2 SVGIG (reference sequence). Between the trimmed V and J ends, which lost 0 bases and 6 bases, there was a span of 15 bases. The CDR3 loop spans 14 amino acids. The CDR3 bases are TGTGCCTGGAGTGTCGGGGCTGCCCAGCGCGAGCAGTACTTC. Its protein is CAWSVGAAQREQYF.

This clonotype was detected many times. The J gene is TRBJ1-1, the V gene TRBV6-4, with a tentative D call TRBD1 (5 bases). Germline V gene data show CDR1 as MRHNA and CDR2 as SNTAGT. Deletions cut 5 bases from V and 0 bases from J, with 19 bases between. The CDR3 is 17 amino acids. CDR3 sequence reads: CASSRTKTTLMNTEAFF. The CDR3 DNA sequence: TGTGCCAGCAGTAGGACAAAGACTACACTAATGAACACTGAAGCTTTCTTT.

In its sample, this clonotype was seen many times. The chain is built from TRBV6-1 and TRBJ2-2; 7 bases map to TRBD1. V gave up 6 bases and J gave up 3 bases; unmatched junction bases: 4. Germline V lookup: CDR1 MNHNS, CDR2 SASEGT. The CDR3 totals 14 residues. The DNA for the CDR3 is TGTGCCAGCAGGGGACAGACATACACCGGGGAGCTGTTTTTT. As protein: CASRGQTYTGELFF.

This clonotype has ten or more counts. The CDR3 nucleotides are TGTGCCAGCAGCCGACAGGGGCTTAACTATGGCTACACCTTC. It specifies CASSRQGLNYGYTF. The chain links TRBV28 to TRBJ1-2, with 8 bases that match TRBD1. The V and J ends lost 6 bases and 1 base, in that order; junction bases with no gene match: 4. Germline values: CDR1 MDHEN, CDR2 SYDVKM. CDR3 length equals 14 residues.

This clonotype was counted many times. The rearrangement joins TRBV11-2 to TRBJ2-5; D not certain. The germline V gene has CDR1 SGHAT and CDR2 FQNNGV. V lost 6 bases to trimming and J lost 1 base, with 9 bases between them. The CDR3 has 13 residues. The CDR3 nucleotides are TGTGCCAGCAGTCCGAGCGCCCAAGAGACCCAGTACTTC. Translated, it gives CASSPSAQETQYF. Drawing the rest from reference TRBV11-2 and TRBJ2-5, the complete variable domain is EAGVAQSPRYKIIEKRQSVAFWCNPISGHATLYWYQQILGQGPKLLIQFQNNGVVDDSQLPKDRFSAERLKGVDSTLKIQPAKLEDSAVYLCASSPSAQETQYFGPGTRLLVL.

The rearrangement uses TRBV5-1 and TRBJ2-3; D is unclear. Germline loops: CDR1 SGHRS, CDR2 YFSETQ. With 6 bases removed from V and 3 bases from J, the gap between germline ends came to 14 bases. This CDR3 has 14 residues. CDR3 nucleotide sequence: TGCGCCAGCAAAGTGATGGCTCAGACAGATACGCAGTATTTT. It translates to CASKVMAQTDTQYF.

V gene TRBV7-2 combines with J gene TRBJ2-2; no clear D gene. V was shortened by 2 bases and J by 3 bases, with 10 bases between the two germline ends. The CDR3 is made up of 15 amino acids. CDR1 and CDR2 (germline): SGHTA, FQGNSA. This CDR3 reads CASSLTPRDTGELFF. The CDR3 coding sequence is TGTGCCAGCAGCTTAACGCCTCGGGACACCGGGGAGCTGTTTTTT.